Listed below are T cell receptor beta chains from one sample, sequenced in a study of blood T cell repertoires in COVID-19. Repertoires were generated with immunoSEQ multiplex PCR, while TCRdb's copy carries only in-frame clones and drops some. This table has under 200,000 clones, over 65% appearing once. The material sequenced was peripheral blood. The receptors shown here come from a woman older than 75 with acute or convalescent COVID-19. CDR3s include the opening cysteine and the closing phenylalanine or tryptophan. The D gene is left open where the match is weak. Expanded clones get a size class; other rows say once, few or many, or leave the size out.

V,size,D,length,J,CDR3,DNA
TRBV11-2,-,-,15,TRBJ1-3,CASTLGAYSGNTIYF,TGTGCCAGCACCCTAGGAGCCTACTCTGGAAACACCATATATTTT
TRBV6-5,-,TRBD1,15,TRBJ1-2,CASSYSGQGNYGYTF,TGTGCCAGCAGTTACTCGGGACAGGGAAACTATGGCTACACCTTC
TRBV11-1,few,TRBD1,14,TRBJ1-3,CASSFRTGGNTIYF,TGTGCCAGCAGCTTTCGGACAGGGGGAAACACCATATATTTT
TRBV10-3,few,-,13,TRBJ1-2,CAISGQHNYGYTF,TGTGCCATCAGTGGACAGCACAACTATGGCTACACCTTC
TRBV5-1,-,-,15,TRBJ1-6,CASSLDPTRDSPLHF,TGCGCCAGCAGCTTGGACCCCACTAGGGATTCACCCCTCCACTTT
TRBV2,-,-,15,TRBJ2-1,CASTPDLYSYNEQFF,TGTGCCAGCACGCCGGACTTATACTCCTACAATGAGCAGTTCTTC
TRBV10-3,-,-,14,TRBJ2-5,CAISAFQGEETQYF,TGTGCCATCAGTGCTTTTCAGGGTGAAGAGACCCAGTACTTC
TRBV2,-,-,17,TRBJ2-2,CASSEFYPGDDTGELFF,TGTGCCAGCAGTGAGTTTTACCCGGGAGACGACACCGGGGAGCTGTTTTTT
TRBV27,-,-,17,TRBJ1-2,CASSLFADTLNNYGYTF,TGTGCCAGCAGTTTATTCGCAGACACTCTAAATAACTATGGCTACACCTTC
TRBV2,few,TRBD1,15,TRBJ1-1,CASSPETGVHTEAFF,TGTGCCAGCAGCCCCGAAACAGGGGTTCACACTGAAGCTTTCTTT
TRBV5-6,-,-,14,TRBJ1-2,CASSFRQTNYGYTF,TGTGCCAGCAGCTTTCGCCAGACTAACTATGGCTACACCTTC
TRBV7-9,-,-,11,TRBJ2-5,CASSLSETQYF,TGTGCCAGCAGCTTATCGGAGACCCAGTACTTC
TRBV11-2,many,TRBD1,14,TRBJ2-1,CASSFGTGPNEQFF,TGTGCCAGCAGCTTCGGGACAGGGCCGAATGAGCAGTTCTTC
TRBV2,-,-,13,TRBJ1-1,CASRGGRNTEAFF,TGTGCCAGCAGGGGGGGTAGGAACACTGAAGCTTTCTTT
TRBV2,-,-,14,TRBJ1-6,CASSELGAGSPLHF,TGTGCCAGCAGTGAATTGGGAGCGGGTTCACCCCTCCACTTT
TRBV18,few,-,13,TRBJ1-2,CASSPDGAYGYTF,TGTGCCAGCTCACCAGACGGAGCCTATGGCTACACCTTC
TRBV28,-,TRBD1,13,TRBJ1-2,CASSYQGAGGYTF,TGTGCCAGCAGTTATCAGGGGGCGGGTGGCTACACCTTC
TRBV2,-,-,15,TRBJ1-5,CASTTGGAVSQPQHF,TGTGCCAGCACGACGGGTGGGGCAGTATCTCAGCCCCAGCATTTT
TRBV28,-,TRBD1,15,TRBJ2-4,CASGDRTLAKNIQYF,TGTGCCAGCGGGGACAGGACACTAGCCAAAAACATTCAGTACTTC
TRBV4-3,few,-,16,TRBJ2-1,CASSQVVTVTSNEQFF,TGCGCCAGCAGCCAAGTGGTAACAGTTACCTCTAATGAGCAGTTCTTC
TRBV10-2,-,TRBD1,15,TRBJ2-7,CASSQTGERTYEQYF,TGCGCCAGCAGCCAGACAGGGGAGCGCACCTACGAGCAGTACTTC
TRBV5-8,-,TRBD1,16,TRBJ1-4,CASSFGTGGSDEKLFF,TGTGCCAGCAGCTTCGGGACAGGGGGCTCCGATGAAAAACTGTTTTTT
TRBV10-3,-,TRBD1,16,TRBJ1-2,CAISPLGGQDNYGYTF,TGTGCCATCAGCCCACTTGGAGGACAGGATAACTATGGCTACACCTTC
TRBV2,-,TRBD1,13,TRBJ2-7,CASTGQGAYEQYF,TGTGCCAGCACCGGACAGGGGGCTTACGAGCAGTACTTC
TRBV18,-,-,14,TRBJ1-2,CASSPTGLGYGYTF,TGTGCCAGCTCACCCACAGGGTTGGGCTATGGCTACACCTTC
TRBV14,once,TRBD1,15,TRBJ1-6,CASSQPTGGGSPLHF,TGTGCCAGCAGCCAACCCACAGGGGGAGGTTCACCCCTCCACTTT
TRBV7-9,many,TRBD2,15,TRBJ2-5,CASSRPGLAGETQYF,TGTGCCAGCAGCAGACCCGGACTAGCGGGAGAGACCCAGTACTTC
TRBV2,-,TRBD1,14,TRBJ2-1,CASSDGTGVDEQFF,TGTGCCAGCAGTGATGGGACAGGGGTAGATGAGCAGTTCTTC
TRBV24-1,-,-,14,TRBJ2-7,CATSDGGSFYEQYF,TGTGCCACCAGTGATGGAGGGTCGTTCTACGAGCAGTACTTC
TRBV2,few,TRBD2,14,TRBJ2-5,CAIRTSGEQETQYF,TGTGCCATCAGGACTAGCGGAGAACAAGAGACCCAGTACTTC
TRBV5-1,-,-,15,TRBJ2-1,CASCTGGTADNEQFF,TGCGCCAGCTGCACAGGCGGGACGGCTGACAATGAGCAGTTCTTC
TRBV27,-,TRBD1,14,TRBJ1-3,CASRPDRVGNTIYF,TGTGCCAGCAGACCCGACAGGGTCGGAAACACCATATATTTT
TRBV1,few,-,17,TRBJ2-1,CTSSQDYLGTSYHEQFF,TGCACCAGCAGCCAAGATTATTTGGGGACTAGTTACCATGAGCAGTTCTTC
TRBV2,-,-,15,TRBJ2-2,CASRMGPSNTGELFF,TGTGCCAGCAGAATGGGCCCCTCGAACACCGGGGAGCTGTTTTTT
TRBV6-5,-,TRBD1,16,TRBJ2-5,CASSYSLRGLGETQYF,TGTGCCAGCAGTTACTCATTGAGGGGGCTGGGAGAGACCCAGTACTTC
TRBV19,many,TRBD1,15,TRBJ1-1,CASSLTTGANTEAFF,TGTGCCAGTTCCCTTACTACAGGGGCGAACACTGAAGCTTTCTTT
TRBV10-1,few,TRBD2,17,TRBJ2-1,CASSESASGSPYNEQFF,TGCGCCAGCAGTGAGTCGGCTAGCGGGAGTCCCTACAATGAGCAGTTCTTC
TRBV5-4,-,TRBD1,14,TRBJ2-1,CASGPPDRGNEQFF,TGTGCCAGCGGCCCCCCGGACAGGGGGAATGAGCAGTTCTTC
TRBV19,-,TRBD1,13,TRBJ1-5,CASKDRGNQPQHF,TGTGCCAGTAAGGACAGGGGCAATCAGCCCCAGCATTTT
TRBV9,few,-,15,TRBJ2-3,CASSVVGWGADTQYF,TGTGCCAGCAGCGTAGTGGGATGGGGCGCAGATACGCAGTATTTT
TRBV2,few,-,13,TRBJ2-5,CASNRDLQETQYF,TGTGCCAGCAACCGGGACTTACAAGAGACCCAGTACTTC
TRBV7-9,-,TRBD2,15,TRBJ2-7,CASSKGLAGVNEQYF,TGTGCCAGCAGCAAGGGACTAGCGGGCGTCAACGAGCAGTACTTC
TRBV19,-,TRBD1,15,TRBJ2-1,CASREGQGGYNEQFF,TGTGCCAGTAGGGAGGGACAGGGGGGCTACAATGAGCAGTTCTTC
TRBV7-2,few,TRBD2,17,TRBJ2-1,CASSSLGSGTLYNEQFF,TGTGCCAGCAGCTCGTTGGGTAGCGGGACATTGTACAATGAGCAGTTCTTC
TRBV21-1,-,-,17,TRBJ1-4,CASSARYLFGGNEKLFF,TGTGCCAGCAGCGCCCGCTACCTATTCGGGGGTAATGAAAAACTGTTTTTT
TRBV3-1/TRBV3-2,few,TRBD2,17,TRBJ2-5,CASSQAAVAGGQETQYF,TGTGCCAGCAGCCAAGCCGCGGTAGCGGGAGGTCAAGAGACCCAGTACTTC
TRBV7-9,-,-,13,TRBJ1-2,CASGIGGNYGYTF,TGTGCCAGCGGGATCGGGGGAAACTATGGCTACACCTTC
TRBV27,many,TRBD1,15,TRBJ1-5,CATRLTGADNQPQHF,TGTGCCACCCGTTTAACAGGGGCCGACAATCAGCCCCAGCATTTT
TRBV7-2,-,TRBD2,15,TRBJ2-1,CASTPSGRGYNEQFF,TGTGCCAGCACCCCTAGCGGGAGAGGATACAATGAGCAGTTCTTC
TRBV28,-,TRBD1,15,TRBJ1-3,CASNRQGYSGNTIYF,TGTGCCAGCAATCGACAGGGTTACTCTGGAAACACCATATATTTT